The 17 T cell receptor beta chains given below trace back to one sample, sequenced in a study of Tregs in tolerant kidney transplant recipients (dated by TCRdb to 2018 to 2020). Receptor libraries were prepared by the immunoSEQ multiplex PCR assay. What TCRdb holds here is the immuneACCESS table cut down to in-frame rearrangements. Part of the clones is not present; checked against another copy, under half of the missing clones reflect an unresolved V gene, and the others are unexplained. This sample's table lists 48,000 or so clones. The top ten clones comprise about 0.85% of the sample. The time point label here, explained by the study, means: blood sample drawn before combined kidney and bone marrow transplant. The sample here was CD4+ T cells from blood, taken before the transplant. All receptors come from a human donor who received a combined kidney and bone marrow transplant.

On this clone itself: Read sequence stops 3 residues before the CDR3 end, and the germline J gene provides the missing end. This rearrangement joins TRBV6-1 to TRBJ2-1, with D maybe TRBD1 (7 bases). The V and J ends lost 1 base and 6 bases respectively, with 10 bases between them. The CDR3 contains 14 residues. In germline, CDR1 is MNHNS, CDR2 SASEGT. CDR3: CASSEGQGGNEQFF. Partial CDR3 DNA: TGTGCCAGCAGTGAAGGGCAGGGGGGCAATGAG.

About this clone itself: The read ends 3 residues shy of where the CDR3 ends; the end is completed using the germline J gene. This rearrangement joins TRBV5-1 to TRBJ2-4; 14 nucleotides agree with TRBD2. This CDR3 region has 16 residues. The germline CDR1 and CDR2 sequences are SGHRS and YFSETQ. V gave up 4 bases and J gave up 8 bases; unmatched junction bases: 8. The CDR3 here is CASSLGTSGSGDIQYF. The CDR3 DNA, read in part, is TGCGCCAGCAGCCTTGGGACTAGCGGGAGTGGAGACATT.

Details on this clone: From the germline J gene comes the end of the CDR3, since the read stops 3 residues before it. The chain joins TRBV30 to TRBJ2-2; 13 bases agree with TRBD2. The V segment lost 0 bases and the J segment 6 bases; nucleotides outside the gene matches: 13. Germline V gene sequence: CDR1 GTSNPN, CDR2 SVGIG (reference sequence). The CDR3 spans 19 residues. CDR3 region: CAWSVRTSGSRTNAGELFF. The covered CDR3 bases are TGTGCCTGGAGTGTAAGGACTAGCGGGAGTAGAACTAACGCCGGGGAG.

A note on this clone: From the germline J gene comes the end of the CDR3, since the read stops 3 residues before it. The chain couples TRBV7-2 to TRBJ1-1; 8 nucleotides align to TRBD1. Losses at the gene ends were 6 bases for V and 2 bases for J; bases not matched to a gene: 5. Germline loops: CDR1 SGHTA, CDR2 FQGNSA. This CDR3 is 14 amino acids long. The DNA read from the CDR3 is TGTGCCAGCAGGGGGACAGGAATAAACACTGAA. It codes for CASRGTGINTE. The full CDR3 reads CASRGTGINTEAFF.

To note about this clone: The CDR3 end lies 3 residues beyond the end of the read and is filled in from the germline J gene. V and J are TRBV7-9 and TRBJ2-5; D is uncertain. The CDR3 consists of 12 residues. Germline CDR1 SEHNR, CDR2 FQNEAQ (reference sequence). With 0 bases removed from V and 5 bases from J, the gap between germline ends came to 4 bases. Incomplete CDR3 DNA: TGTGCCAGCAGCTTAGCCCAGGAGACC. It codes for CASSLAQET. The full CDR3 is CASSLAQETQYF. Combining the CDR3 with reference TRBV7-9 and TRBJ2-5 gives the whole variable domain DTGVSQNPRHKITKRGQNVTFRCDPISEHNRLYWYRQTLGQGPEFLTYFQNEAQLEKSRLLSDRFSAERPKGSFSTLEIQRTEQGDSAMYLCASSLAQETQYFGPGTRLLVL.

Comments on this clone: The read ends 3 residues before the CDR3 terminus; that terminus is restored from the germline J gene. The chain couples TRBV5-1 to TRBJ2-1; the match to TRBD2 covers 11 bases. V shed 1 base, J shed 8 bases, and the junction held 8 bases outside the gene matches. CDR1 is SGHRS, CDR2 YFSETQ, per germline. The CDR3 has 16 amino acids. Here the CDR3 reads CASSLTLAGGPHEQFF. CDR3 DNA (partial): TGCGCCAGCAGCTTGACTTTAGCGGGAGGGCCGCATGAG.

Concerning this clone itself: Read coverage stops 3 residues before the CDR3 terminus; the germline J gene supplies the remainder. The gene calls are TRBV18 and TRBJ2-2, with a tentative D call TRBD2 (6 bases). Germline V lookup: CDR1 KGHSH, CDR2 LQKENI. The CDR3 is 15 residues long. The V and J ends lost 4 bases and 2 bases respectively, with 11 bases between them. The chain's CDR3 is CASSLGTPNTGELFF. CDR3 DNA, as far as it was read: TGTGCCAGCTCACTCGGGACTCCAAACACCGGGGAG.

As regards this clone: The read ends 3 residues shy of where the CDR3 ends; the end is completed using the germline J gene. The rearrangement joins TRBV20-1 to TRBJ2-5, with 9 bases matching TRBD2. The CDR3 runs to 17 residues. Germline-derived CDR1 and CDR2 are DFQATT and SNEGSKA (reference sequence). The junction had 17 bases not matched to a gene; V was cut back by 5 bases and J by 4 bases. CDR3 DNA (partial): TGCAGTGCTCCCCCCCAGAATAGCGGGAGTTCGGGAGAGACC. This encodes CSAPPQNSGSSGET. From start to end, the CDR3 is CSAPPQNSGSSGETQYF.

Of note for this clone: The CDR3 end lies 3 residues beyond the end of the read and is filled in from the germline J gene. The chain carries TRBV7-2 and TRBJ2-1; D not certain. Germline V gene sequence: CDR1 SGHTA, CDR2 FQGNSA. Trimming stripped 2 bases from V and 8 bases from J, with 10 bases between. This CDR3 has 13 amino acids. CDR3 in amino acids: CASSLRAAHEQFF. The sequenced part of the CDR3 DNA is TGTGCCAGCAGCTTAAGGGCAGCCCATGAG.

Remarks on this clone: The read halts 3 residues ahead of the CDR3 end, with the missing end drawn from the germline J gene. The rearrangement uses TRBV18 and TRBJ2-5; 10 nucleotides line up with TRBD1. Germline V gene data show CDR1 as KGHSH and CDR2 as LQKENI. This CDR3 comprises 16 residues. The V and J ends lost 3 bases and 1 base, in that order; junction bases with no gene match: 5. CDR3 sequence: CASSPPGQGPQETQYF. CDR3 DNA, as far as it was read: TGTGCCAGCTCACCCCCGGGACAGGGGCCCCAAGAGACC. The full variable domain, completed using reference TRBV18 and TRBJ2-5, is NAGVMQNPRHLVRRRGQEARLRCSPMKGHSHVYWYRQLPEEGLKFMVYLQKENIIDESGMPKERFSAEFPKEGPSILRIQQVVRGDSAAYFCASSPPGQGPQETQYFGPGTRLLVL.

In the case of this clone: The read comes to an end 3 residues before the CDR3 does, leaving the germline J gene to fill in the end. The chain joins TRBV10-2 to TRBJ2-1, with 12 bases aligning to TRBD2. The CDR3 has 17 amino acids. V dropped 0 bases and J dropped 6; count of bases not matched to a gene: 6. The germline V gene has CDR1 WSHSY and CDR2 SAAADI. The covered CDR3 bases are TGCGCCAGCAGTGAGTCTGTGACTAGCGGGAGTGGCAATGAG. This sequence encodes CASSESVTSGSGNE. The CDR3 as a whole reads CASSESVTSGSGNEQFF.

Regarding this clone: Coverage ceases 3 residues before the CDR3 finishes, and the germline J gene fills in the end. The chain joins TRBV2 to TRBJ2-3; the match to TRBD1 covers 7 bases. The CDR3 runs 11 residues. The germline gives CDR1 SNHLY, CDR2 FYNNEI. This CDR3 reads CASSLDRAQYF. The sequenced CDR3 bases are TGTGCCAGCAGTCTAGACAGGGCG.

In the case of this clone: The CDR3 goes on 3 residues after the read ends, and that part is filled in from the germline J gene. V and J are TRBV20-1 and TRBJ2-3; 15 bases match TRBD2. Trimming cost V 0 bases and J 7 bases; bases outside gene matches: 17. CDR1 is DFQATT and CDR2 is SNEGSKA in the germline V gene (reference sequence). This CDR3 has 20 amino acids. The part of the CDR3 DNA that was read is TGCAGTGCTAGAGATCCAGGGACTAGCGGGAGGCAAGGGTTTTTGCATACG. This translates into CSARDPGTSGRQGFLHT. The entire CDR3 protein reads CSARDPGTSGRQGFLHTQYF.

The CDR3 sequence is CASSLDRTHSSEAFF. CDR3 DNA, as far as it was read: TGCGCCAGCAGCTTGGACAGGACGCACAGCTCTGAA. The V call is TRBV5-1, the J call TRBJ1-1, with D tentatively TRBD1 (5 bases). The read gets to within 3 residues of the CDR3 end, and the germline J gene fills in the rest. The CDR3 has 15 residues. V was pared by 0 bases and J by 6 bases, with 15 bases between. Germline V CDR1 and CDR2: SGHRS, YFSETQ.

A note on this clone: The read comes to an end 3 residues before the CDR3 does, leaving the germline J gene to fill in the end. The chain carries TRBV18 and TRBJ1-4; possible D gene TRBD1, 5 bases. The ends were cut back, 3 bases at V and 4 bases at J, with 9 bases in the middle. This CDR3 contains 14 residues. Germline-derived CDR1 and CDR2 are KGHSH and LQKENI. The CDR3 bases that were read are TGTGCCAGCTCACCCGACAGCCTTAATGAAAAA. It translates to CASSPDSLNEK. The entire CDR3 reads CASSPDSLNEKLFF.

Of note for this clone: The missing CDR3 end, 3 residues past where the read stops, is filled in from the germline J gene. This chain joins TRBV7-3 and TRBJ2-3, with D tentatively TRBD2 (7 bases). The CDR3 covers 15 residues. Per the germline V gene, CDR1 is SGHTA and CDR2 is FQGTGA. Trimming cost V 1 base and J 6 bases, with 14 bases left between them. Partial CDR3 DNA: TGTGCCAGCAGCTTAAGCGGGAGCGGACAGGATACG. This translates into CASSLSGSGQDT. The whole CDR3 region reads CASSLSGSGQDTQYF.

Points on this clone: The read ends 3 residues before the CDR3 terminus; that terminus is restored from the germline J gene. V is TRBV30 and J is TRBJ2-3; no clear D gene. The V end lost 3 bases, the J end lost 0 bases, and 7 bases lay between the germline ends. Germline V gene lookup returns CDR1 GTSNPN and CDR2 SVGIG (reference sequence). The CDR3 runs 13 residues. The sequenced CDR3 bases are TGTGCCTGGAGCGTCACTAGCACAGATACG. Protein product: CAWSVTSTDT. The full CDR3 reads CAWSVTSTDTQYF.